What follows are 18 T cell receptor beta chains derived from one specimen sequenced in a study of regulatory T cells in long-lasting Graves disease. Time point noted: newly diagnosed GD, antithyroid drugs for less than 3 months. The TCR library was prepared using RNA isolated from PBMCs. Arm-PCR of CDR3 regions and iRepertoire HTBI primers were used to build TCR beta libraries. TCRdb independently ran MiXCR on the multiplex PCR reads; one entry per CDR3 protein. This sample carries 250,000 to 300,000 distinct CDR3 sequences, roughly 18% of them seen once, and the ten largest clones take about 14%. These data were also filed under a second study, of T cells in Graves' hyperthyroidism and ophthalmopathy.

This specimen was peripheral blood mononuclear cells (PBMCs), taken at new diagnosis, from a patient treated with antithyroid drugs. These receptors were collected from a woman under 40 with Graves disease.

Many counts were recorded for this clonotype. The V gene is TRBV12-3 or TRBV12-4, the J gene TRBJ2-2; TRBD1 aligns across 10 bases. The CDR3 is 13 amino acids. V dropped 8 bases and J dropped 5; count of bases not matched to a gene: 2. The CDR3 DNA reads TGTGCCAGCGACAGGGGGCGTACCGGGGAGCTGTTTTTT. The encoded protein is CASDRGRTGELFF.

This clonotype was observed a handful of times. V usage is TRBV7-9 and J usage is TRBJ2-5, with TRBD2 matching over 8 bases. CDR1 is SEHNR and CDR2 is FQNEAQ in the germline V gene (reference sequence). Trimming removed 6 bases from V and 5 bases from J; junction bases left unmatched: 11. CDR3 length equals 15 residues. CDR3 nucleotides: TGTGCCAGCAGACTCATCGGGGGGGGTTGGGAGACCCAGTACTTC. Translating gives CASRLIGGGWETQYF.

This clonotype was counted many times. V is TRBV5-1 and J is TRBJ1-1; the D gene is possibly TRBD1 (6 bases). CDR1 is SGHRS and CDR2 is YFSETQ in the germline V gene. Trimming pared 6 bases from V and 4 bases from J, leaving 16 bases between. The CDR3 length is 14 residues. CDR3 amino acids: CASTPGGPATEAFF. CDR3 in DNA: TGCGCCAGCACCCCCGGGGGGCCGGCCACTGAAGCTTTCTTT. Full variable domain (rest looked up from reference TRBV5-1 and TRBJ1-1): KAGVTQTPRYLIKTRGQQVTLSCSPISGHRSVSWYQQTPGQGLQFLFEYFSETQRNKGNFPGRFSGRQFSNSRSEMNVSTLELGDSALYLCASTPGGPATEAFFGQGTRLTVV.

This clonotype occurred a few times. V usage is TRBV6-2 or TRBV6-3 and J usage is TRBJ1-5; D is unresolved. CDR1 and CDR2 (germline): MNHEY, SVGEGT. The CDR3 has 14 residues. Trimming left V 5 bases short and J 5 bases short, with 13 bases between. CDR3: CASSEFWNHQPQHF. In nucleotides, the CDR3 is TGTGCCAGCAGTGAATTCTGGAATCATCAGCCCCAGCATTTT.

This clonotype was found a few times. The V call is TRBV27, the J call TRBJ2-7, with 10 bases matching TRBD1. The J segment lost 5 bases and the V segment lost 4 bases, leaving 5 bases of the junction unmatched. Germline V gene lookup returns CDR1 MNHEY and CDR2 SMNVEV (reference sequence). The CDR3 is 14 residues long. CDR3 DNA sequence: TGTGCCAGCAGTTCGGGACAGGGGTCAAACGAGCAGTACTTC. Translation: CASSSGQGSNEQYF.

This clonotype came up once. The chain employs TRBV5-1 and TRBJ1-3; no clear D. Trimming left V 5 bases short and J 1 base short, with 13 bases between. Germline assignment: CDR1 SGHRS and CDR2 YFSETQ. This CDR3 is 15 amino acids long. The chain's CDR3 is CASSQEGASGNTIYF. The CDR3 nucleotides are TGCGCCAGCAGTCAGGAGGGCGCGTCTGGAAACACCATATATTTT.

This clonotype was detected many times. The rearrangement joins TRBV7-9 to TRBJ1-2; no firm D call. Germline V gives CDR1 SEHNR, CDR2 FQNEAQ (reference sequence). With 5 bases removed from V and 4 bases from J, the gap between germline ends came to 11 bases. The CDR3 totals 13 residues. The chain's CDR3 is CASSNVGLYGYTF. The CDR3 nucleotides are TGTGCCAGCAGCAATGTTGGGCTCTATGGCTACACCTTC.

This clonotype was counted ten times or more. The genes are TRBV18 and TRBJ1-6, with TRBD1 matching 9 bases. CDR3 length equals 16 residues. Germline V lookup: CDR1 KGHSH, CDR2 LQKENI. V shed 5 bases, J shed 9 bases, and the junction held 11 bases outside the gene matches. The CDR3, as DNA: TGTGCCAGCTCATTGGAGCGGACAGGGGCAGGTTCACCCCTCCACTTT. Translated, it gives CASSLERTGAGSPLHF.

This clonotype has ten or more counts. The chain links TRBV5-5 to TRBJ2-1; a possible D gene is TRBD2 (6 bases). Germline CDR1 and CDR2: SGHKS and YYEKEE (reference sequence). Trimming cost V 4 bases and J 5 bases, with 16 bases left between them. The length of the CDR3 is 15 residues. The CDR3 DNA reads TGTGCCAGCAGCGCGGGACGGATAAACAACAATGAGCAGTTCTTC. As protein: CASSAGRINNNEQFF. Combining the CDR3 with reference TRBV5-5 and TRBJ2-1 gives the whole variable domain DAGVTQSPTHLIKTRGQQVTLRCSPISGHKSVSWYQQVLGQGPQFIFQYYEKEERGRGNFPDRFSARQFPNYSSELNVNALLLGDSALYLCASSAGRINNNEQFFGPGTRLTVL.

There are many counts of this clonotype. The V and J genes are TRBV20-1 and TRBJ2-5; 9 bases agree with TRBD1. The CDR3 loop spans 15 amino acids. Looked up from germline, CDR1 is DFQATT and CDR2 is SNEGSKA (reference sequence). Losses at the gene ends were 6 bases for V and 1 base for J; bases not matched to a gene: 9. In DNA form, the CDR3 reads TGCAGTGCAACCGACAGGGGGACACTCCAAGAGACCCAGTACTTC. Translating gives CSATDRGTLQETQYF.

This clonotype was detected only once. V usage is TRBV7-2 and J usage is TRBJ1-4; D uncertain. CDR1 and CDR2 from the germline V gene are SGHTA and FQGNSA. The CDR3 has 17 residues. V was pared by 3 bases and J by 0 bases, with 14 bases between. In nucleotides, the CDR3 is TGTGCCAGCAGCTTCGCCCGGTTTGGGGCAACTAATGAAAAACTGTTTTTT. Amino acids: CASSFARFGATNEKLFF.

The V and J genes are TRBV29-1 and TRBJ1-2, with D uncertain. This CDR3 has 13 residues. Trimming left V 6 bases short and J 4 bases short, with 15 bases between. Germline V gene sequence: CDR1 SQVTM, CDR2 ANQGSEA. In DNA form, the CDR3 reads TGCAGCGTCCAGAGGAGGTGGGGCTATGGCTACACCTTC. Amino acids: CSVQRRWGYGYTF.

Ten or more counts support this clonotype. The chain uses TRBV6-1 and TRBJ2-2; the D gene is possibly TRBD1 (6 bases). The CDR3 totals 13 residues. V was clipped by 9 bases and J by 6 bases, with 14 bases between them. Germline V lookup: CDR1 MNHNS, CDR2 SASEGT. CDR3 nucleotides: TGTGCCAGTGAAAACAGGGATGCCGGGGAGCTGTTTTTT. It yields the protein CASENRDAGELFF.

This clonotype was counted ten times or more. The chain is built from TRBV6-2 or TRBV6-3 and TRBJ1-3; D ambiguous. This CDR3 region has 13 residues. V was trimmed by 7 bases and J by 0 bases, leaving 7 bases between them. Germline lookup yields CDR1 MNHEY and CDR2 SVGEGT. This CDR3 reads CASIGLSGNTIYF. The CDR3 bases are TGTGCCAGCATTGGACTCTCTGGAAACACCATATATTTT.

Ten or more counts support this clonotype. CDR3 in amino acids: CATSGGPIGRETQYF. The CDR3 nucleotides read TGTGCCACCAGCGGCGGACCCATAGGGCGTGAGACCCAGTACTTC. The chain combines TRBV24-1 with TRBJ2-5, with D hard to call. V shed 7 bases and J shed 5 bases, with 19 bases lying between them. The germline gives CDR1 KGHDR, CDR2 SFDVKD. The CDR3 extends over 15 amino acids.

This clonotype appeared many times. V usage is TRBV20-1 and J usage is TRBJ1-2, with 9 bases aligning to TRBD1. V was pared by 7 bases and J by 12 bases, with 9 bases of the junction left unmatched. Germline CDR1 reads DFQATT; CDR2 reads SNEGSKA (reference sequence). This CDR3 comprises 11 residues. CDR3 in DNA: TGCAGTGGTACAGGGGGCCAGGGCCACACCTTC. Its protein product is CSGTGGQGHTF.

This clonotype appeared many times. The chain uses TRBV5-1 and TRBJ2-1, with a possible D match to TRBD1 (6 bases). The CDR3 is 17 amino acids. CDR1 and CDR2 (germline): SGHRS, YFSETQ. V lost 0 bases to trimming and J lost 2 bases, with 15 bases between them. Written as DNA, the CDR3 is TGCGCCAGCAGCTTGGTAACAGGGCGGTACCCCTACAATGAGCAGTTCTTC. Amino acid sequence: CASSLVTGRYPYNEQFF.

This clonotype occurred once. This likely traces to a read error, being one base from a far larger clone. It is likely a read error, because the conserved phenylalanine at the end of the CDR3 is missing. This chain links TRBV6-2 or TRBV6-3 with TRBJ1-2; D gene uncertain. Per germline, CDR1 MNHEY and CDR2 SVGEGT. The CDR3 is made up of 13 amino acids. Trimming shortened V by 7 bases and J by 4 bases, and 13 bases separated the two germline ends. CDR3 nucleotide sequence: TGTGCCAGCATCCCGGCGGGAGGCTATGGCTACACCCTC. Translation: CASIPAGGYGYTL.